The present T cell receptor (beta chain) was sequenced within a study of cytomegalovirus exposure and HLA in healthy donors. Primers: 60 Vbeta forward and 13 Jbeta reverse. This table comes from immunoSEQ multiplex PCR, and its TCRdb copy is limited to in-frame clones, with some not included. Here the sample spans under 100,000 clones, around two thirds being singletons. The CDR3 covers 15 residues. Germline assignment: CDR1 SGHRS and CDR2 YFSETQ. Remarks on this clone: The junction differs from germline at one of its ends, possibly a read error.

The J gene is TRBJ1-2, the V gene TRBV5-1; D is perhaps TRBD1 (5 bases). Sequenced: PBMCs. This sequence originates from a woman aged 30 to 39 in good health and CMV-seropositive. The CDR3 sequence is CASSPARGGYYGDTF. The DNA of the CDR3 is TGCGCCAGCAGCCCGGCGAGGGGAGGCTACTATGGCGACACCTTC.